This T cell receptor beta chain appears in the sequencing data of a study of T cell responses to AZD1222 COVID-19 vaccine. Germline V gives CDR1 SGHTA, CDR2 FQGNSA. The CDR3 has 15 residues. Trimming took 1 base from V and 0 from J, leaving 7 bases between them. Method: immunoSEQ multiplex PCR; TCRdb's copy keeps in-frame clones and lacks some. Counted here are around 84,000 clones, 85% to 90% occurring once; the ten biggest clones make up approximately 10%. The specimen was peripheral blood, collected on day 0 of MenACWY control vaccination. The chain couples TRBV7-2 to TRBJ1-5, with D possibly matching TRBD1 (5 bases). This clonotype was sampled from an adult in good health. The CDR3 DNA reads as TGTGCCAGCAGCTTAGAGGGGAATAGCAATCAGCCCCAGCATTTT. Its protein is CASSLEGNSNQPQHF.